This T cell receptor beta chain came from a study of graft-versus-host responses after intestinal transplantation (dated by TCRdb to about 2021). As for the study more broadly: The transplants that recipients received were multivisceral, liver-intestinal, or isolated intestinal. All recipients received anti-thymocyte globulin induction followed by maintenance tacrolimus and steroids for approximately 3 years. After intestinal transplantation, graft-versus-host and host-versus-graft alloreactive T cell clones in the graft, circulation and bone marrow were tracked using bulk TCR-beta CDR3 sequencing. Alloreactive clones were identified by sequencing pre-transplant mixed lymphocyte reaction products and comparing these products with unstimulated pre-transplant donor and recipient T cells. A cohort of some 24 intestinal transplant recipients, including one retransplant, was enrolled, and a few patients lacking pretransplant specimens were excluded. Donor T cell macrochimerism was defined as a peak of at least 4% donor T cells among recipient peripheral blood mononuclear cells. Rather than being sequenced by the commercial service, samples from a few later patients were sequenced in-house on an Illumina MiSeq and processed with MiXCR.

Trimming costs V 4 bases and J 4 bases, and their ends lie 15 bases apart. There are 14 amino acids in the CDR3, from cysteine to phenylalanine inclusive. The entry retains the CDR3 DNA only, 42 bases that are in frame from base 1. CDR1 is given as GTSNPN and CDR2 as SVGIG, both from the germline V gene (reference sequence). On the study overall, not on this receptor specifically: The relatively low number and heterogeneity of intestinal transplant patients limited the conclusions. In patients with donor T cell macrochimerism, the allografts had high GvH to HvG T cell clonal ratios. GvH clones were detected in recipient bone marrow, and some of these GvH clones were observed earlier in ileal mucosa or blood, consistent with an intestinal mucosal origin. Early after transplant, declines in HvG clones were associated with peak levels of circulating GvH clones.

A word on this clone: Its target antigen remains unknown. Per-base quality was not reported, and no clone a single base away is much larger than it.

The library relied on the immunoSEQ multiplex PCR assay. High-throughput TCR-beta CDR3 sequencing of genomic DNA from most patients was performed by Adaptive Biotechnologies. In the authors' own workflow: TCR sequencing data were retrieved from Adaptive's ImmunoSEQ software for 15 to 20 patients, whereas three other patients were processed with MiXCR and VDJtools. CDR3 nucleotide sequences shared by donor and recipient were removed because the origin of these sequences could not be assigned. To be classed as alloreactive, a clone needed at least 2-fold expansion over unstimulated cells and a minimum CFSE-low frequency of 0.002% (template counts) or 0.001% (read counts). Clones detected in sequenced pre-transplant spleen, lymph node, or MLR CFSE-low populations of the donor or recipient were defined as mappable. Cumulative frequency of alloreactive clones was calculated as a percentage of all sequences weighted by copy number. What TCRdb holds here is the immuneACCESS table cut down to in-frame rearrangements. Part of the clones is not present; checked against another copy, under half of the missing clones reflect an unresolved V gene, and the others are unexplained. The D gene and trimming were derived from the DNA, and the V and J assignments and clone size from that table. Counted in this sample were under 20,000 clones; 87% of them appeared once. Clones ranked in the top ten supply roughly 6.6% of the sample.

After transplant, bone marrow was aspirated from the posterior iliac crest or from another site chosen by the physician. Sample: bone marrow, taken roughly 4 months after intestinal transplantation. Rearrangement joined TRBV30 to TRBJ2-3; the D segment is perhaps TRBD1 or TRBD2, each sharing 5 matched bases. This TCR was sampled from a human patient who received an intestinal transplant, so some T cells may come from the graft donor. The DNA reads as follows: TGTGCCTGGAACGAGGGCAGGGTGGCAGATACGCAGTATTTT. Its amino acids are CAWNEGRVADTQYF.